Described below is a single T cell receptor beta chain sequence and its context. Its antigen is unknown. This record comes from a study of cytomegalovirus exposure and HLA in healthy donors. Measured with immunoSEQ multiplex PCR; TCRdb has only the in-frame clones, and not every one. Here the sample spans over 250,000 clones, around 90% being singletons. The CDR3 sequence is 22 residues long. Germline V gives CDR1 LNHDA, CDR2 SQIVND (reference sequence). V lost 2 bases and J 0 bases, leaving 29 bases between the germline ends. Study conclusions and caveats: The tendency of first-cohort TCR clusters to co-occur in the 120 or so validation repertoires was identified by a subsequent analysis.

The sequenced sample was PBMCs. The source is a woman aged 25 to 45 in good health and CMV-seropositive. The chain carries TRBV19 and TRBJ1-5; D possibly corresponds to TRBD1 (5 bases). CDR3 amino acids: CASSIFLSPGPSTRYSNQPQHF. As DNA, the CDR3 is TGTGCCAGTAGTATATTCCTTTCCCCGGGACCCTCAACGCGATATAGCAATCAGCCCCAGCATTTT.